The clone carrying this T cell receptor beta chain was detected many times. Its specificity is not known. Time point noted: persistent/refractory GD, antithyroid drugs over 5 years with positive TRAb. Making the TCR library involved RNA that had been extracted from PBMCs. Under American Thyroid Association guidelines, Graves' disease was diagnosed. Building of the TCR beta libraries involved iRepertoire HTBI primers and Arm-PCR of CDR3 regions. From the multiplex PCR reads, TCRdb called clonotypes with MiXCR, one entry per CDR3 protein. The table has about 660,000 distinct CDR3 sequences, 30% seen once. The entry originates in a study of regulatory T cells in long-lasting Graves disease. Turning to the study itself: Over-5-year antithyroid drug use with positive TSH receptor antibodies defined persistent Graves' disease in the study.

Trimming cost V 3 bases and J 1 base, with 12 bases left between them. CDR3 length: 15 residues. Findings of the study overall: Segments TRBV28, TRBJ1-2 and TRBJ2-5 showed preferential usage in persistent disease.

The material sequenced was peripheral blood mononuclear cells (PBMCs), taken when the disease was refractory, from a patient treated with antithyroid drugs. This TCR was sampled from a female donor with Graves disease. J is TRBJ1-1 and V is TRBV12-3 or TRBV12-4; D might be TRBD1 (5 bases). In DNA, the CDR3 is TGTGCCAGCAGTTTCCGGAGGGGAGGGAACACTGAAGCTTTCTTT. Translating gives CASSFRRGGNTEAFF.